This entry lists 26 T cell receptor beta chains sequenced from one sample in a study of brain T cells in children with intractable seizures. Using immunoSEQ multiplex PCR, the repertoire was profiled, and TCRdb retains in-frame clones only, with some absent. The profile shows about 340,000 clones, approximately 93% of them singletons. Described time point: blood from clinic visit 5 months post-surgery; TSC patient then seizure free. Sequencing was performed on peripheral blood, taken 5 to 6 months after surgery. All receptors derive from a boy in the first two years of life with tuberous sclerosis and intractable seizures.

The V call is TRBV19, the J call TRBJ2-7; 9 bases match TRBD2. This CDR3 contains 15 residues. Germline CDR1 and CDR2: LNHDA and SQIVND (reference sequence). V shed 6 bases, J shed 2 bases, and the junction held 8 bases outside the gene matches. Here the CDR3 DNA reads TGTGCCAGTAGAACTATAGCGGGAGAAACCTACGAGCAGTACTTC. Protein sequence: CASRTIAGETYEQYF.

About this clone itself: Distinct nucleotide sequences in the sample also encode this CDR3. This CDR3 reads CASSLMAGRSSGNTIYF. The CDR3 region has the DNA TGTGCCAGCAGCTTAATGGCGGGCCGGAGCTCTGGAAACACCATATATTTT. V usage is TRBV7-6 and J usage is TRBJ1-3; D unresolved. The V end was cut by 2 bases, the J end by 0 bases, with 14 bases between. This CDR3 region has 17 residues. The germline CDR1 and CDR2 sequences are SGHVS and FNYEAQ.

The chain has TRBV19 and TRBJ2-2, with D tentatively TRBD1 or TRBD2 (5 bases each). V was clipped by 4 bases and J by 4 bases, with 16 bases between them. There are 16 residues in the CDR3. Germline V gene sequence: CDR1 LNHDA, CDR2 SQIVND (reference sequence). CDR3 in DNA: TGTGCCAGTAGTAGAAAGGGACCTACGTCCACCGGGGAGCTGTTTTTT. Residues: CASSRKGPTSTGELFF.

The table lists this clone with a count of one. V usage is TRBV6-1 and J usage is TRBJ1-5; D gene uncertain. Per the germline V gene, CDR1 is MNHNS and CDR2 is SASEGT. The ends were cut back, 2 bases at V and 0 bases at J, with 14 bases in the middle. This CDR3 contains 17 residues. The CDR3, as DNA: TGTGCCAGCAGTGAATCTTCGAGAGCCTATAGCAATCAGCCCCAGCATTTT. Amino acids: CASSESSRAYSNQPQHF.

The chain employs TRBV4-1 and TRBJ2-2, with D uncertain. CDR3 size: 14 residues. CDR1 and CDR2 (germline): MGHRA, YSYEKL. The V end was cut by 4 bases, the J end by 4 bases, with 10 bases between. The CDR3 bases are TGCGCCAGCAGCCCCGGTAGGGCCACCGGGGAGCTGTTTTTT. It yields the protein CASSPGRATGELFF.

The CDR3, as DNA: TGCGCCAGCAGCTTCTCACCGGGACTAGGGTACGAGCAGTACTTC. Its translation: CASSFSPGLGYEQYF. The chain joins TRBV5-1 to TRBJ2-7, with 8 bases lining up with TRBD2. Germline V gives CDR1 SGHRS, CDR2 YFSETQ. The CDR3 totals 15 residues. With 2 bases clipped from V and 4 bases from J, the junction kept 8 bases outside the gene matches.

V gene TRBV5-1 combines with J gene TRBJ2-7; possibly TRBD1 or TRBD2 for D (5 bases each). The germline V and J ends were trimmed by 4 bases and 2 bases, with 13 bases remaining between them. Germline CDR1 reads SGHRS; CDR2 reads YFSETQ. The CDR3 spans 14 residues. In DNA, the CDR3 is TGCGCCAGCAGCACAACCGGGACCACCTACGAGCAGTACTTC. The encoded protein is CASSTTGTTYEQYF.

The chain is built from TRBV24-1 and TRBJ1-2; D ambiguous. CDR3 length equals 15 residues. V was cut by 2 bases and J by 5 bases, with 14 bases left in between. Looked up from germline, CDR1 is KGHDR and CDR2 is SFDVKD. The DNA of the CDR3 is TGTGCCACCAGTGATTCTACCCTTGCCCCTTATGGCTACACCTTC. Protein: CATSDSTLAPYGYTF.

V usage is TRBV7-6 and J usage is TRBJ2-1; 9 bases agree with TRBD2. CDR3 length: 15 amino acids. CDR1 is SGHVS and CDR2 is FNYEAQ in the germline V gene. J lost 9 bases, V lost 5 bases, and 11 bases had no gene match. The CDR3 loop is CASSPSAGGYGEQFF. As DNA, the CDR3 is TGTGCCAGCAGCCCGTCGGCGGGGGGGTATGGTGAGCAGTTCTTC.

This clone came up once. The rearrangement joins TRBV6-1 to TRBJ2-1; unclear D gene. The CDR3 length is 15 residues. Germline V CDR1 and CDR2: MNHNS, SASEGT. Trimming removed 1 base from V and 0 bases from J, with 7 bases in between. The CDR3 bases are TGTGCCAGCAGTGAAGAGGCTAGCTCCTACAATGAGCAGTTCTTC. This codes for CASSEEASSYNEQFF.

The rearrangement joins TRBV9 to TRBJ2-3; TRBD2 aligns across 8 bases. In germline, CDR1 is SGDLS, CDR2 YYNGEE. The CDR3 extends over 15 amino acids. V lost 2 bases, J lost 2 bases, and 4 bases stayed unmatched. The CDR3 region is CASSVGSGATDTQYF. For the CDR3, the DNA is TGTGCCAGCAGCGTCGGTAGCGGGGCCACAGATACGCAGTATTTT. The full variable domain, with the rest looked up from reference TRBV9 and TRBJ2-3, is DSGVTQTPKHLITATGQRVTLRCSPRSGDLSVYWYQQSLDQGLQFLIQYYNGEERAKGNILERFSAQQFPDLHSELNLSSLELGDSALYFCASSVGSGATDTQYFGPGTRLTVL.

The chain combines TRBV3-1 (or the pseudogene TRBV3-2) with TRBJ2-2; TRBD1 matches 9 bases. This CDR3 contains 18 residues. V shed 2 bases, J shed 0 bases, and the junction held 7 bases outside the gene matches. Germline lookup yields CDR1 LGHDT and CDR2 YNNKEL (reference sequence). The CDR3 reads CASSQRTGGASNTGELFF. The DNA for the CDR3 is TGTGCCAGCAGCCAAAGAACAGGGGGCGCCTCGAACACCGGGGAGCTGTTTTTT.

The chain recombines TRBV6-1 with TRBJ2-7; 8 bases are a match to TRBD1. Germline V gene sequence: CDR1 MNHNS, CDR2 SASEGT. The CDR3 totals 14 residues. Losses at the gene ends were 3 bases for V and 9 bases for J; bases not matched to a gene: 10. The CDR3 DNA follows: TGTGCCAGCAGTGAGAGACAGGGGATTGACGGGCAGTACTTC. The encoded protein is CASSERQGIDGQYF.

This clone was recorded only once. V gene TRBV9 combines with J gene TRBJ1-5; tentatively, D is TRBD1 (6 bases). Deletions cut 3 bases from V and 7 bases from J, with 17 bases between. Per germline, CDR1 SGDLS and CDR2 YYNGEE. The CDR3 has 15 amino acids. CDR3 sequence: CASSASNRVRQPQHF. For the CDR3, the DNA is TGTGCCAGCAGCGCCAGCAACAGGGTGAGGCAGCCCCAGCATTTT.

This rearrangement joins TRBV6-7 to TRBJ2-1; no reliable D call. TRBV6-7 has ORF status, its function being uncertain. The V end lost 2 bases, the J end lost 5 bases, and 7 bases lay between the germline ends. The CDR3 runs 13 residues. The CDR3 region has the DNA TGTGCCAGCAGTTACACGAATCACAATGAGCAGTTCTTC. This gives the protein CASSYTNHNEQFF.

This clone was counted once. V is TRBV28 and J is TRBJ2-7; D perhaps matches TRBD1 (5 bases). The CDR3 is made up of 17 amino acids. CDR1 is MDHEN and CDR2 is SYDVKM in the germline V gene. V was clipped by 6 bases and J by 1 base, with 22 bases between them. The CDR3 region is CASSNPGWSGNSYEQYF. For the CDR3, the DNA is TGTGCCAGCAGCAATCCTGGGTGGTCAGGGAATTCCTACGAGCAGTACTTC.

The chain links TRBV6-5 to TRBJ1-3; D may be TRBD1 (6 bases). The CDR3 loop spans 15 amino acids. Germline-derived CDR1 and CDR2 are MNHEY and SVGAGI. The V end was cut by 2 bases, the J end by 1 base, with 9 bases between. CDR3 loop: CASSYGTGSGNTIYF. The CDR3 DNA follows: TGTGCCAGCAGTTACGGAACAGGGTCTGGAAACACCATATATTTT.

This sequence joins TRBV7-9 and TRBJ2-7, with D perhaps TRBD1 or TRBD2 (5 bases each). CDR3 length: 14 amino acids. The V gene's germline CDR1 is SEHNR and CDR2 FQNEAQ (reference sequence). V gave up 4 bases and J gave up 2 bases, with 12 bases separating them. DNA of the CDR3: TGTGCCAGCAGCTGGGACGTCGGGGCCTACGAGCAGTACTTC. Translating gives CASSWDVGAYEQYF.

The genes are TRBV4-2 and TRBJ2-1; TRBD2 aligns across 9 bases. The CDR3 covers 18 residues. Germline CDR1 reads LGHNA; CDR2 reads YNFKEQ. Trimming took 4 bases from V and 2 from J; bases not matched to a gene: 12. CDR3 nucleotide sequence: TGTGCCAGCAGCCCCTATGAATCGCGGGGGGGGCCCTACAATGAGCAGTTCTTC. Protein: CASSPYESRGGPYNEQFF.

The chain carries TRBV6-1 and TRBJ1-3; D unresolved. The ends were cut back, 8 bases at V and 0 bases at J, with 5 bases in the middle. The CDR3 consists of 12 residues. CDR1 is MNHNS and CDR2 is SASEGT in the germline V gene. CDR3 sequence: CASSFSGNTIYF. As DNA, the CDR3 is TGTGCCAGCTCCTTCTCTGGAAACACCATATATTTT.

This clone was seen just once. The J gene is TRBJ1-2, the V gene TRBV10-2; D gene ambiguous. The CDR3 sequence is 12 residues long. Germline lookup yields CDR1 WSHSY and CDR2 SAAADI. Trimming left V 8 bases short and J 0 bases short, with 7 bases between. The CDR3 here is CASWGTNYGYTF. In nucleotides, the CDR3 is TGCGCCAGCTGGGGAACTAACTATGGCTACACCTTC.

This clone was counted a single time. In nucleotides, the CDR3 is TGCGCCAGCAGCCCCAGGGAGTCGGATGGCTACACCTTC. The encoded protein is CASSPRESDGYTF. V and J are TRBV5-1 and TRBJ1-2; D is possibly TRBD1 (5 bases). Germline CDR1 is SGHRS and CDR2 is YFSETQ. CDR3 length equals 13 residues. V gave up 4 bases and J gave up 6 bases, with 13 bases separating them. Looking up the rest from reference TRBV5-1 and TRBJ1-2 gives the full variable domain: KAGVTQTPRYLIKTRGQQVTLSCSPISGHRSVSWYQQTPGQGLQFLFEYFSETQRNKGNFPGRFSGRQFSNSRSEMNVSTLELGDSALYLCASSPRESDGYTFGSGTRLTVV.

The V gene is TRBV4-2, the J gene TRBJ1-6, with D perhaps matching TRBD1 (5 bases). This CDR3 is built from 16 residues. Trimming cost V 1 base and J 7 bases, with 14 bases left between them. Looked up from germline, CDR1 is LGHNA and CDR2 is YNFKEQ. In nucleotides, the CDR3 is TGTGCCAGCAGCCAAGGGGACGGAGGCGGGAATTCACCCCTCCACTTT. Translation gives CASSQGDGGGNSPLHF.

The gene calls are TRBV7-8 and TRBJ2-1, with D possibly matching TRBD2 (6 bases). Germline CDR1 and CDR2: SGHVS and FQNEAQ. The CDR3 consists of 15 residues. Trimming removed 1 base from V and 4 bases from J, with 11 bases in between. CDR3 bases: TGTGCCAGCAGCTTAGTGGCTAGCGATTACAATGAGCAGTTCTTC. Its translation: CASSLVASDYNEQFF.

Only one count was recorded for this clone. The chain couples TRBV27 to TRBJ1-4; D is possibly TRBD1 (6 bases). V was trimmed by 2 bases and J by 7 bases, leaving 11 bases between them. The CDR3 consists of 14 residues. Looked up from germline, CDR1 is MNHEY and CDR2 is SMNVEV (reference sequence). The CDR3: CASSLQGLAEKLFF. CDR3 bases: TGTGCCAGCAGTTTACAGGGGTTGGCTGAAAAACTGTTTTTT.

This chain connects TRBV9 to TRBJ1-3; 7 positions match TRBD1. Germline assignment: CDR1 SGDLS and CDR2 YYNGEE. CDR3 length: 14 residues. V shed 0 bases and J 7 bases; nucleotides not matched to a gene: 4. CDR3 protein: CASSVDEGANTIYF. The CDR3 DNA follows: TGTGCCAGCAGCGTAGATGAGGGGGCGAACACCATATATTTT.